Following are 9 T cell receptor beta chains from one sample sequenced in a study of graft-versus-host responses after intestinal transplantation. These receptors have no known antigen. Generated by immunoSEQ multiplex PCR, the TCRdb table keeps only in-frame clones and is missing some. Seen here are around 110,000 clones, around 90% observed once, and the top ten hold 0.2% to 0.25%. The sample here was unstimulated CD4+ T cells sorted from spleen or lymph node cells, taken before transplant. The receptors originated from a human donor who was the organ donor for an intestinal transplant.

This clone was detected once. The chain carries TRBV7-9 and TRBJ2-3, with D perhaps matching TRBD1 (5 bases). Per germline, CDR1 SEHNR and CDR2 FQNEAQ (reference sequence). The CDR3 loop spans 13 amino acids. Between the trimmed V and J ends, which lost 4 bases and 3 bases, there was a span of 8 bases. CDR3 protein: CASSYRQTDTQYF. The CDR3 nucleotides are TGTGCCAGCAGCTATAGACAGACAGATACGCAGTATTTT.

The chain joins TRBV6-5 to TRBJ2-7; 11 nucleotides match TRBD2. The germline gives CDR1 MNHEY, CDR2 SVGAGI. Germline trimming cut 2 bases from V and 7 bases from J; bases unmatched to any gene: 7. There are 15 residues in the CDR3. The CDR3 sequence is CASSYAASGRFEQYF. In DNA form, the CDR3 reads TGTGCCAGCAGTTACGCCGCTAGCGGGAGGTTTGAGCAGTACTTC.

V gene TRBV14 combines with J gene TRBJ2-1, with D hard to call. Between the trimmed V and J ends, which lost 2 bases and 12 bases, there was a span of 8 bases. The CDR3 consists of 11 residues. Germline V gene data show CDR1 as SGHDN and CDR2 as FVKESK. For the CDR3, the DNA is TGTGCCAGCAGCCAATCCGTTCGGCAGTTCTTC. The encoded protein is CASSQSVRQFF. The whole variable domain, remainder taken from reference TRBV14 and TRBJ2-1, is EAGVTQFPSHSVIEKGQTVTLRCDPISGHDNLYWYRRVMGKEIKFLLHFVKESKQDESGMPNNRFLAERTGGTYSTLKVQPAELEDSGVYFCASSQSVRQFFGPGTRLTVL.

The chain employs TRBV7-9 and TRBJ2-7; no clear D. This CDR3 region has 12 residues. Trimming removed 3 bases at V and 6 bases at J, with 9 bases between. Germline-derived CDR1 and CDR2 are SEHNR and FQNEAQ (reference sequence). CDR3 nucleotide sequence: TGTGCCAGCAGCTTCGAGGTAGGCGAGCAGTACTTC. The encoded protein is CASSFEVGEQYF.

This chain joins TRBV28 and TRBJ2-7, with 10 bases aligning to TRBD2. This CDR3 comprises 15 residues. The V gene end was trimmed by 6 bases and the J gene end by 7 bases; junction bases not matched to a gene: 12. Germline V gene data show CDR1 as MDHEN and CDR2 as SYDVKM. CDR3 coding DNA: TGTGCCAGCAGGCCAGCGGGAGGGCCCGGGAGGGAGCAGTACTTC. Translation gives CASRPAGGPGREQYF.

The rearrangement joins TRBV7-2 to TRBJ1-1; D gene ambiguous. Germline V CDR1 and CDR2: SGHTA, FQGNSA. CDR3 size: 15 residues. The ends were cut back, 1 base at V and 0 bases at J, with 9 bases in the middle. This chain's CDR3 is CASSLGSLLNTEAFF. CDR3 in DNA: TGTGCCAGCAGCTTAGGAAGTCTACTGAACACTGAAGCTTTCTTT. Drawing the rest from reference TRBV7-2 and TRBJ1-1, the complete variable domain is GAGVSQSPSNKVTEKGKDVELRCDPISGHTALYWYRQSLGQGLEFLIYFQGNSAPDKSGLPSDRFSAERTGGSVSTLTIQRTQQEDSAVYLCASSLGSLLNTEAFFGQGTRLTVV.

The chain is built from TRBV10-3 and TRBJ2-7; D gene unclear. Germline V gives CDR1 ENHRY, CDR2 SYGVKD. This CDR3 is 13 amino acids long. Trimming stripped 10 bases from V and 0 bases from J, with 13 bases between. The CDR3 protein is CATSPRRSYEQYF. As DNA, the CDR3 is TGTGCCACCTCCCCGCGACGCTCCTACGAGCAGTACTTC.

This sequence joins TRBV25-1 and TRBJ2-3, with 7 bases lining up with TRBD2. Germline V lookup: CDR1 MGHDK, CDR2 SYGVNS. V lost 2 bases to trimming and J lost 0 bases; unmatched junction nucleotides: 2. The CDR3 sequence is 15 residues long. DNA of the CDR3: TGTGCCAGCAGTGAACTAGCGGCTAGCACAGATACGCAGTATTTT. Encoded protein: CASSELAASTDTQYF.

This clone showed up just once. DNA of the CDR3: TGCGCCAGCAGAAAGGGGACTAGCGGGACCACCGGGGAGCTGTTTTTT. Translating it yields CASRKGTSGTTGELFF. The J gene is TRBJ2-2, the V gene TRBV5-1, with 13 bases identical to TRBD2. V was pared by 5 bases and J by 4 bases, with 5 bases of the junction left unmatched. The germline gives CDR1 SGHRS, CDR2 YFSETQ. The CDR3 is 16 residues long.